This passage covers 22 T cell receptor beta chains from one sample sequenced in a study of PD-L1 blockade in urothelial cancer. Time point of the sample: peripheral blood 6 weeks after treatment start. Assay: immunoSEQ multiplex PCR; the TCRdb copy retains only in-frame clones and omits some. The table shows about 76,000 clones, with roughly 90% occurring only once. The sequences come from PBMCs, collected around atezolizumab (anti-PD-L1) treatment. The receptors derive from a woman aged 80 or over with urothelial cancer.

The chain combines TRBV28 with TRBJ1-2; 7 nucleotides align to TRBD1. Germline V lookup: CDR1 MDHEN, CDR2 SYDVKM. The CDR3 is made up of 15 amino acids. The trim removed 7 bases at V and 0 bases at J, leaving 8 bases unmatched. In DNA, the CDR3 is TGTGCCAGCACCCTCGGGCAGGGGGCTAACTATGGCTACACCTTC. This sequence encodes CASTLGQGANYGYTF.

The chain recombines TRBV5-1 with TRBJ1-4; tentative D call: TRBD1 (5 bases). Germline CDR1 reads SGHRS; CDR2 reads YFSETQ. The CDR3 is made up of 14 amino acids. V was trimmed by 0 bases and J by 7 bases, leaving 10 bases between them. The CDR3 sequence: CASSLAQGGEKLFF. CDR3 DNA: TGCGCCAGCAGCTTGGCCCAGGGTGGTGAAAAACTGTTTTTT.

The chain uses TRBV10-2 and TRBJ2-7, with 8 bases fitting TRBD1. The J segment lost 1 base and the V segment lost 6 bases, leaving 5 bases of the junction unmatched. Germline V CDR1 and CDR2: WSHSY, SAAADI. CDR3 length: 14 residues. CDR3 loop: CASRRTGSSYEQYF. CDR3 sequence (DNA): TGCGCCAGCAGACGGACAGGGTCGTCCTACGAGCAGTACTTC.

The gene calls are TRBV7-2 and TRBJ2-2, with no clear D. This CDR3 is built from 12 residues. V lost 4 bases to trimming and J lost 6 bases, with 6 bases between them. Germline V lookup: CDR1 SGHTA, CDR2 FQGNSA. The CDR3 nucleotides read TGTGCCAGCAGCTCCCTTCCCGGGGAGCTGTTTTTT. Its protein product is CASSSLPGELFF.

V gene TRBV6-5 combines with J gene TRBJ1-2; D possibly corresponds to TRBD1 (6 bases). V lost 6 bases and J lost 2, with 10 bases in between. Germline CDR1 reads MNHEY; CDR2 reads SVGAGI. The CDR3 has 13 residues. The CDR3 region is CASSPGQNYGYTF. The CDR3 DNA sequence: TGTGCCAGCAGCCCCGGACAGAACTATGGCTACACCTTC.

This clone was seen once. The chain employs TRBV27 and TRBJ2-1; 7 bases are shared with TRBD2. This CDR3 contains 11 residues. The V and J ends lost 8 bases and 7 bases, in that order; junction bases with no gene match: 2. Germline CDR1 and CDR2: MNHEY and SMNVEV (reference sequence). Here the CDR3 DNA reads TGTGCCAGCTACGGGGGGAATGAGCAGTTCTTC. Translating it yields CASYGGNEQFF.

The J gene is TRBJ2-7, the V gene TRBV5-4, with 14 bases that match TRBD2. The CDR3 has 16 amino acids. Germline assignment: CDR1 SGHNT and CDR2 YYREEE (reference sequence). Trimming removed 4 bases from V and 4 bases from J; junction bases left unmatched: 7. DNA of the CDR3: TGTGCCAGCAGCACGGGACTAGCGGGAGTAAGGTACGAGCAGTACTTC. Its protein is CASSTGLAGVRYEQYF.

This chain links TRBV4-2 with TRBJ1-2; a possible D gene is TRBD1 (6 bases). Germline lookup yields CDR1 LGHNA and CDR2 YNFKEQ. This CDR3 has 15 residues. Trimming took 1 base from V and 4 from J, leaving 13 bases between them. CDR3 sequence reads: CASSQGPGVGYGYTF. Here the CDR3 DNA reads TGTGCCAGCAGCCAAGGCCCAGGGGTTGGCTATGGCTACACCTTC.

V gene TRBV6-1 combines with J gene TRBJ1-2, with TRBD1 matching 12 bases. V lost 1 base, J lost 3 bases, and 3 bases stayed unmatched. The CDR3 length is 16 residues. Germline V lookup: CDR1 MNHNS, CDR2 SASEGT. The CDR3 protein is CASSEEGTGGDYGYTF. CDR3 in DNA: TGTGCCAGCAGTGAAGAGGGGACAGGGGGCGACTATGGCTACACCTTC.

This clone was detected only a few times. This chain links TRBV9 with TRBJ1-2; D gene uncertain. Looked up from germline, CDR1 is SGDLS and CDR2 is YYNGEE. The CDR3 runs 14 residues. The V gene lost 0 bases and the J gene lost 4 bases, with 10 bases spanning the gap. The CDR3: CASSVDSIGYGYTF. In nucleotides, the CDR3 is TGTGCCAGCAGCGTAGACAGTATCGGCTATGGCTACACCTTC.

The rearrangement uses TRBV5-6 and TRBJ2-1; 12 nucleotides match TRBD2. The ends lost 3 bases at V and 5 bases at J; junction bases unmatched: 6. There are 16 residues in the CDR3. Germline V lookup: CDR1 SGHDT, CDR2 YYEEEE. CDR3 in DNA: TGTGCCAGCAGCTCACTGGGACTAGCGGGTAACAATGAGCAGTTCTTC. Translating it yields CASSSLGLAGNNEQFF.

The rearrangement joins TRBV2 to TRBJ2-3, with 12 positions matching TRBD2. With V trimmed by 5 bases and J by 2 bases, 2 bases remained unmatched. The germline CDR1 and CDR2 sequences are SNHLY and FYNNEI. The CDR3 is made up of 15 amino acids. CDR3 in amino acids: CASSRTSGITDTQYF. The CDR3 nucleotides are TGTGCCAGCAGTCGGACTAGCGGGATCACAGATACGCAGTATTTT.

The CDR3 protein is CASSPTGNYEQYF. CDR3 DNA: TGTGCCAGCAGCCCAACAGGGAACTACGAGCAGTACTTC. The gene calls are TRBV9 and TRBJ2-7; TRBD1 is a possible D gene (6 bases). Per the germline V gene, CDR1 is SGDLS and CDR2 is YYNGEE. The CDR3 is 13 residues long. Trimming removed 4 bases at V and 3 bases at J, with 11 bases between.

The chain links TRBV10-3 to TRBJ2-1; 13 nucleotides agree with TRBD2. CDR3 length equals 17 residues. Trimming took 8 bases from V and 1 from J; bases not matched to a gene: 8. Germline CDR1 is ENHRY and CDR2 is SYGVKD. The CDR3 sequence: CAISWTSGSSSYNEQFF. The CDR3 bases are TGTGCCATCTCCTGGACTAGCGGGAGCTCTTCCTACAATGAGCAGTTCTTC.

This chain joins TRBV7-9 and TRBJ2-7; TRBD2 might be the D (6 bases). The germline CDR1 and CDR2 sequences are SEHNR and FQNEAQ (reference sequence). This CDR3 is 12 amino acids long. The germline V and J ends were trimmed by 5 bases and 6 bases, with 11 bases remaining between them. CDR3 amino acids: CASSNPRGEQYF. CDR3 bases: TGTGCCAGCAGCAACCCGCGGGGCGAGCAGTACTTC.

The J gene is TRBJ1-2, the V gene TRBV18, with 7 bases identical to TRBD1. Per germline, CDR1 KGHSH and CDR2 LQKENI. CDR3 length: 15 amino acids. After removal of 3 bases from V and 3 bases from J, the junction contained 7 bases not matched to a gene. The CDR3, as DNA: TGTGCCAGCTCACCTAACAGGGGTGGAGACTATGGCTACACCTTC. As protein: CASSPNRGGDYGYTF.

The count of this clone is one. The gene calls are TRBV5-1 and TRBJ2-1; 10 nucleotides line up with TRBD2. V shed 4 bases and J 10 bases; nucleotides not matched to a gene: 14. The CDR3 runs to 16 residues. CDR1 is SGHRS, CDR2 YFSETQ, per germline. Written as DNA, the CDR3 is TGCGCCAGCAGCATCCGGGTGGCTAGCGGGAGCAACGAGCAGTTCTTC. Its protein is CASSIRVASGSNEQFF.

The chain carries TRBV5-6 and TRBJ1-2; no definite D call. Deletions cut 4 bases from V and 7 bases from J, with 17 bases between. Germline CDR1 and CDR2: SGHDT and YYEEEE. The CDR3 length is 14 residues. The CDR3 DNA is TGTGCCAGCAGCAAGTACGGGGAGGGTGGTGGCTACACCTTC. It yields the protein CASSKYGEGGGYTF.

V and J are TRBV6-5 and TRBJ2-7; D is possibly TRBD2 (6 bases). V was clipped by 4 bases and J by 6 bases, with 13 bases between them. CDR1 is MNHEY and CDR2 is SVGAGI in the germline V gene. The length of the CDR3 is 13 residues. The CDR3 DNA reads as TGTGCCAGCAGTTCACGGGAGCGACTCGAGCAGTACTTC. Encoded protein: CASSSRERLEQYF.

The CDR3 here is CASSELRGQPQHF. For the CDR3, the DNA is TGTGCCAGTAGCGAACTCAGGGGACAGCCCCAGCATTTT. V usage is TRBV19 and J usage is TRBJ1-5, with D possibly TRBD1 on 6 matching bases. The CDR3 sequence is 13 residues long. V lost 6 bases to trimming and J lost 7 bases, with 13 bases between them. Germline lookup yields CDR1 LNHDA and CDR2 SQIVND (reference sequence).

The chain is built from TRBV11-2 and TRBJ2-1, with D tentatively TRBD2 (5 bases). V gave up 0 bases and J gave up 5 bases, with 11 bases separating them. The CDR3 runs 15 residues. The germline V gene encodes CDR1 SGHAT and CDR2 FQNNGV. CDR3 protein: CASSLDKLVNNEQFF. The CDR3 nucleotides read TGTGCCAGCAGCTTAGATAAACTAGTCAACAATGAGCAGTTCTTC.

The chain recombines TRBV7-9 with TRBJ2-1; 11 bases align to TRBD2. Germline loops: CDR1 SEHNR, CDR2 FQNEAQ (reference sequence). This CDR3 has 16 amino acids. J was trimmed by 4 bases and V by 4 bases; bases with no gene match: 6. CDR3 in DNA: TGTGCCAGCAGCTCTCCGGGACTAGCGGCATACAATGAGCAGTTCTTC. Residues: CASSSPGLAAYNEQFF.